Described below is a single TCR beta chain sequence and its context. The data were taken from a study of blood T cell repertoires in COVID-19. Looking at the study overall: Sample material is recorded as cDNA or gDNA derived from T cells, B-cell-depleted T cells, or PBMCs.

The germline CDR1 and CDR2 sequences are DFQATT and SNEGSKA (reference sequence). The CDR3 is 16 residues long. V lost 3 bases, J lost 2 bases, and 11 bases stayed unmatched. Repertoires were generated with immunoSEQ multiplex PCR, while TCRdb's copy carries only in-frame clones and drops some. Among 400,000 or so clones listed, more than 85% were seen once. The sequence was obtained from a human donor in a cohort sampled during active COVID-19. The genes are TRBV20-1 and TRBJ2-7; TRBD2 aligns across 9 bases. Sample: peripheral blood. This CDR3 is CSASGSGGYGAYEQYF. CDR3 DNA: TGCAGTGCTAGTGGTAGCGGGGGATACGGTGCCTACGAGCAGTACTTC.